This is a list of T cell receptor beta chains from one sample in a study of T cell responses to AZD1222 COVID-19 vaccine. The data were produced by immunoSEQ multiplex PCR, yet TCRdb's version contains in-frame clones alone and is incomplete. The profile shows about 270,000 clones, 94% of them singletons. The sequenced sample was peripheral blood, obtained 28 days after the second AZD1222 dose. Receptors originate from an adult who received the AZD1222 COVID-19 vaccine. The CDR3 runs from the conserved cysteine through the conserved F or W. Each record gives: clone size, J gene, D gene, V gene, CDR3 protein, CDR3 DNA. A D gene is named only where the DNA matches it firmly. Where a row states a size, it is once, few, many or the class of an expanded clone; other rows omit it.

>-|TRBJ2-5|-|TRBV4-1
CASSQVIPGMVGSQYF
TGCGCCAGCAGCCAAGTTATCCCAGGGATGGTTGGGTCCCAGTACTTC
>-|TRBJ2-2|TRBD1|TRBV6-6
CASSTGGVAGELFF
TGTGCCAGCAGTACAGGGGGCGTAGCCGGGGAGCTGTTTTTT
>-|TRBJ1-2|-|TRBV5-1
CASSLETGVIYGYTF
TGCGCCAGCAGCTTGGAGACAGGAGTTATTTATGGCTACACCTTC
>-|TRBJ1-6|-|TRBV3-1/TRBV3-2
CASSQRGIYNSPLHF
TGTGCCAGCAGCCAGCGGGGGATATATAATTCACCCCTCCACTTT
>-|TRBJ1-2|-|TRBV3-1/TRBV3-2
CASTPRRQIFYGYTF
TGTGCCAGCACCCCTCGGAGACAGATCTTCTATGGCTACACCTTC
>once|TRBJ1-1|-|TRBV2
CASRGDRTNTEAFF
TGTGCCAGCAGGGGCGACAGAACGAACACTGAAGCTTTCTTT
>-|TRBJ1-5|TRBD1|TRBV28
CASSPPGTGDEQPQHF
TGTGCCAGCAGCCCTCCCGGGACAGGGGACGAACAGCCCCAGCATTTT
>-|TRBJ1-1|-|TRBV27
CASREAGRVGVRSFF
TGTGCCAGCAGAGAAGCGGGGAGGGTTGGGGTACGGTCTTTCTTT
>-|TRBJ1-1|-|TRBV5-1
CASSFESMNTEAFF
TGCGCCAGCAGCTTTGAGTCTATGAACACTGAAGCTTTCTTT
>-|TRBJ1-3|-|TRBV4-1
CASSQVGGSGNTIYF
TGCGCCAGCAGCCAAGTCGGGGGTTCTGGAAACACCATATATTTT
>-|TRBJ1-1|-|TRBV6-5
CASRDSMNTEAFF
TGTGCCAGCAGGGACAGCATGAACACTGAAGCTTTCTTT
>once|TRBJ2-7|-|TRBV7-9
CASSPRGPYEQYF
TGTGCCAGCAGCCCCCGGGGCCCCTACGAGCAGTACTTC
>-|TRBJ1-5|-|TRBV5-8
CASSTTGSNQPQHF
TGTGCCAGCAGCACCACAGGTAGCAATCAGCCCCAGCATTTT
>-|TRBJ1-3|-|TRBV7-9
CASSSGRLSGNTIYF
TGTGCCAGCAGCTCAGGACGCCTCTCTGGAAACACCATATATTTT
>-|TRBJ1-1|-|TRBV6-1
CASSEQISLVTEAFF
TGTGCCAGCAGTGAACAGATATCCTTGGTCACTGAAGCTTTCTTT
>-|TRBJ2-5|TRBD1|TRBV27
CASSLVGGLRRETQYF
TGTGCCAGCAGTTTAGTAGGGGGCCTCCGGCGGGAGACCCAGTACTTC
>-|TRBJ2-5|TRBD1|TRBV9
CASSVTGTGGLETQYF
TGTGCCAGCAGCGTCACCGGGACAGGGGGCTTGGAGACCCAGTACTTC
>-|TRBJ1-2|TRBD1|TRBV11-2
CASSLWQGAYGYTF
TGTGCCAGCAGCTTATGGCAGGGGGCCTATGGCTACACCTTC
>-|TRBJ2-2|-|TRBV30
CAWRLGVGTGELFF
TGTGCCTGGAGGCTCGGAGTAGGGACCGGGGAGCTGTTTTTT
>-|TRBJ1-2|-|TRBV6-2/TRBV6-3
CASSPWGSYGYTF
TGTGCCAGCAGCCCCTGGGGCTCGTATGGCTACACCTTC
>-|TRBJ2-2|-|TRBV5-1
CASSLRGSYTGELFF
TGCGCCAGCAGCTTACGTGGAAGTTACACCGGGGAGCTGTTTTTT
>-|TRBJ1-3|TRBD1|TRBV5-4
CASSSTGPLTGNTIYF
TGTGCCAGCAGCTCGACAGGGCCACTGACTGGAAACACCATATATTTT
>once|TRBJ2-5|-|TRBV7-9
CASSPTGGGREETQYF
TGTGCCAGCAGCCCGACCGGAGGGGGCAGGGAAGAGACCCAGTACTTC
>-|TRBJ2-3|-|TRBV5-1
CASSSGVPTDTQYF
TGCGCCAGCAGCTCGGGGGTCCCGACAGATACGCAGTATTTT
>-|TRBJ2-7|-|TRBV14
CASSRQSYEQYF
TGTGCCAGCAGCCGACAAAGCTACGAGCAGTACTTC
>few|TRBJ1-1|-|TRBV24-1
CATSGPGNTEAFF
TGTGCCACGTCCGGCCCTGGGAACACTGAAGCTTTCTTT
>-|TRBJ2-7|-|TRBV9
CASSVAGGVGGPSYEQYF
TGTGCCAGCAGCGTAGCTGGGGGTGTAGGGGGTCCCTCCTACGAGCAGTACTTC
>once|TRBJ2-1|TRBD1|TRBV2
CASSVQGSSYNEQFF
TGTGCCAGCAGTGTACAGGGGAGCTCCTACAATGAGCAGTTCTTC
>-|TRBJ1-1|-|TRBV5-4
CASSPDSVTEAFF
TGTGCCAGCAGCCCTGACAGTGTTACTGAAGCTTTCTTT
>-|TRBJ1-1|-|TRBV2
CASRQGRLDTEAFF
TGTGCCAGCAGGCAGGGGCGGCTGGACACTGAAGCTTTCTTT
>-|TRBJ1-2|-|TRBV5-4
CASSQPREALYGYTF
TGTGCCAGCAGCCAGCCGAGGGAGGCGCTCTATGGCTACACCTTC
>-|TRBJ1-5|-|TRBV23-1
CASSSRPQHF
TGCGCCAGCAGTTCCCGGCCCCAGCATTTT
>-|TRBJ1-2|-|TRBV10-2
CATRAGGGYGYTF
TGCGCCACCCGCGCAGGAGGAGGCTATGGCTACACCTTC
>once|TRBJ1-2|-|TRBV21-1
CARRELRDYGYTF
TGTGCCAGGCGGGAGTTAAGGGACTATGGCTACACCTTC
>-|TRBJ2-1|-|TRBV5-8
CASSLTTGKQFF
TGTGCCAGCAGCCTAACCACAGGGAAACAGTTCTTC
>-|TRBJ2-6|TRBD1|TRBV18
CASSPPGQGSGANVLTF
TGTGCCAGCTCACCTCCGGGACAGGGATCAGGGGCCAACGTCCTGACTTTC
>-|TRBJ1-1|-|TRBV5-1
CASSSIGQPNTEAFF
TGCGCCAGCAGCTCTATCGGACAGCCGAACACTGAAGCTTTCTTT
>-|TRBJ1-2|-|TRBV28
CASSSTAYGYTF
TGTGCCAGCTCCTCTACTGCATATGGCTACACCTTC
>-|TRBJ2-7|-|TRBV29-1
CSVDRDRDFLAGSYEQYF
TGCAGCGTAGACCGGGACAGGGATTTCCTAGCGGGATCCTACGAGCAGTACTTC
>-|TRBJ2-5|-|TRBV18
CASSPPGRETQYF
TGTGCCAGCTCACCACCGGGTCGAGAGACCCAGTACTTC
>-|TRBJ2-2|-|TRBV19
CASSIGGRAGELFF
TGTGCCAGTAGTATAGGGGGCAGGGCCGGGGAGCTGTTTTTT
>-|TRBJ2-5|TRBD1|TRBV7-9
CASSRGQAETQYF
TGTGCCAGCAGCCGGGGACAGGCGGAGACCCAGTACTTC
>-|TRBJ1-3|-|TRBV6-2/TRBV6-3
CASSYGRGNTIYF
TGTGCCAGCAGTTACGGACGTGGAAACACCATATATTTT
>-|TRBJ2-4|-|TRBV19
CASSIDLIQYGQGKNIQYF
TGTGCCAGTAGTATAGATCTCATCCAATACGGTCAGGGCAAAAACATTCAGTACTTC
>once|TRBJ2-4|TRBD1|TRBV28
CASSLTGVAKNIQYF
TGTGCCAGCAGTCTCACAGGGGTTGCCAAAAACATTCAGTACTTC
>-|TRBJ2-7|TRBD2|TRBV6-6
CASSYSVAGEGEQYF
TGTGCCAGCAGTTACTCCGTAGCGGGAGAGGGAGAGCAGTACTTC
>-|TRBJ2-5|-|TRBV28
CASSSGSVETQYF
TGTGCCAGCAGTTCAGGGAGTGTGGAGACCCAGTACTTC
>-|TRBJ1-5|-|TRBV6-5
CASSNGQGNQPQHF
TGTGCCAGCAGTAACGGGCAGGGCAATCAGCCCCAGCATTTT
>-|TRBJ2-7|-|TRBV5-5
CASSLGDRYEQYF
TGTGCCAGCAGCCTGGGCGATCGCTACGAGCAGTACTTC